These 8 T cell receptor beta chains were all obtained from the same sample, sequenced in a study of blood T cell repertoires in COVID-19. Clones were sequenced by immunoSEQ multiplex PCR, and TCRdb holds only the in-frame ones, with some missing. This sample has 95,000 to 150,000 clones, with 77% found just once. The sequenced sample consisted of peripheral blood. These TCRs come from a human donor in a cohort sampled during active COVID-19.

This chain links TRBV30 with TRBJ2-5, with TRBD2 matching 9 bases. The CDR3 length is 14 residues. The trim removed 1 base at V and 9 bases at J, leaving 9 bases unmatched. Per the germline V gene, CDR1 is GTSNPN and CDR2 is SVGIG (reference sequence). The CDR3 loop is CAWSGVAGGRAQYF. The CDR3 DNA sequence: TGTGCCTGGAGTGGGGTTGCGGGGGGGCGGGCCCAGTACTTC. Combining the CDR3 with reference TRBV30 and TRBJ2-5 gives the whole variable domain SQTIHQWPATLVQPVGSPLSLECTVEGTSNPNLYWYRQAAGRGLQLLFYSVGIGQISSEVPQNLSASRPQDRQFILSSKKLLLSDSGFYLCAWSGVAGGRAQYFGPGTRLLVL.

This chain connects TRBV19 to TRBJ1-2, with no clear D. The CDR3 runs to 12 residues. V gave up 5 bases and J gave up 4 bases, with 8 bases separating them. CDR1 LNHDA and CDR2 SQIVND come from the germline V gene (reference sequence). CDR3 in DNA: TGTGCCAGTAGTGCGGGATTCTATGGCTACACCTTC. Amino acid sequence: CASSAGFYGYTF.

CDR3 sequence reads: CASSQETQTYEQYF. In DNA, the CDR3 is TGTGCCAGCAGCCAAGAGACTCAAACCTACGAGCAGTACTTC. The gene calls are TRBV4-2 and TRBJ2-7; D is unresolved. The V end lost 0 bases, the J end lost 2 bases, and 8 bases lay between the germline ends. There are 14 residues in the CDR3. The germline V gene has CDR1 LGHNA and CDR2 YNFKEQ.

This clone has just one count. The J gene is TRBJ1-2, the V gene TRBV6-5; the D is unclear. V was pared by 7 bases and J by 6 bases, with 18 bases between. There are 14 residues in the CDR3. Germline V gene sequence: CDR1 MNHEY, CDR2 SVGAGI. The CDR3, as DNA: TGTGCCAGCACCTCTCAAGGTGAGGGCCATGGCTACACCTTC. As protein: CASTSQGEGHGYTF.

This clone came up a few times. V is TRBV6-1 and J is TRBJ2-1; D is possibly TRBD1 (6 bases). The V end lost 4 bases, the J end lost 3 bases, and 16 bases lay between the germline ends. Germline V gene data show CDR1 as MNHNS and CDR2 as SASEGT. The CDR3 sequence is 16 residues long. CDR3 sequence (DNA): TGTGCCAGCAGTGGGGGGCCCCACGGATACTACAATGAGCAGTTCTTC. Protein sequence: CASSGGPHGYYNEQFF.

The chain joins TRBV5-4 to TRBJ2-7, with no clear D. Per the germline V gene, CDR1 is SGHNT and CDR2 is YYREEE (reference sequence). Trimming removed 4 bases from V and 5 bases from J, with 10 bases in between. The CDR3 totals 12 residues. The CDR3 protein is CASSPDLDEQYF. DNA of the CDR3: TGTGCCAGCAGCCCCGACTTGGACGAGCAGTACTTC.

The rearrangement links TRBV7-2 to TRBJ2-7; 12 nucleotides align to TRBD2. This CDR3 region has 16 residues. Germline loops: CDR1 SGHTA, CDR2 FQGNSA. The V segment lost 0 bases and the J segment 7 bases; nucleotides outside the gene matches: 7. CDR3 nucleotide sequence: TGTGCCAGCAGCTTAGCGGGACTAGCGGGCCCACATGAGCAGTACTTC. As protein: CASSLAGLAGPHEQYF.

This clone was observed a single time. V is TRBV5-1 and J is TRBJ2-5; maybe TRBD1 (7 bases). V lost 2 bases, J lost 4 bases, and 12 bases lay in between. Per germline, CDR1 SGHRS and CDR2 YFSETQ. The CDR3 covers 14 residues. In DNA form, the CDR3 reads TGCGCCAGCAGCTTTCGGCAGGGGGGAGAGACCCAGTACTTC. This codes for CASSFRQGGETQYF.